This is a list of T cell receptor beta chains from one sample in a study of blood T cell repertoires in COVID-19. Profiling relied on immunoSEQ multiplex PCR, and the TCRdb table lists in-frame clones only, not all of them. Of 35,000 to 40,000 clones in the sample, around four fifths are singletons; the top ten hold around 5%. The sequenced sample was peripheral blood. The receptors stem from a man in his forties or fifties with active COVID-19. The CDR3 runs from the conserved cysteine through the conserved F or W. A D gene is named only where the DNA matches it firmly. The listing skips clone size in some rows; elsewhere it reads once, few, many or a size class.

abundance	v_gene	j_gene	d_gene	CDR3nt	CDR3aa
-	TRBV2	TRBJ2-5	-	TGTGCCAGCAGGGCCAGTGGCGGGTCGCGCTACCAAGAGACCCAGTACTTC	CASRASGGSRYQETQYF
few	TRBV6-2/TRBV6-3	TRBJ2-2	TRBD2	TGTGCCAGCAGTTACCCTCATTCAGCTAGCGGGGGGCTGAACACCGGGGAGCTGTTTTTT	CASSYPHSASGGLNTGELFF
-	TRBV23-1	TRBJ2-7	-	TGCGCCAGCAGTCAATCTTGCCAGGGGAGAACCTACGAGCAGTACTTC	CASSQSCQGRTYEQYF
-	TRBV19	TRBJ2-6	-	TGTGCCAGTAGTATGACAGTGTCTGGGGCCAACGTCCTGACTTTC	CASSMTVSGANVLTF
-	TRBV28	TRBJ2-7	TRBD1	TGTGCCAGCAGAAACAGGGGAAGCTCCTACGAGCAGTACTTC	CASRNRGSSYEQYF
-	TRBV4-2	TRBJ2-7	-	TGTGCCAGCAGCCAAGATGGGGATCTCCCCGGGGGACCCTACGAGCAGTACTTC	CASSQDGDLPGGPYEQYF
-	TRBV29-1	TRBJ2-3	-	TGCAGCGCCTGGGCGCTCGGCGGGCGCACAGATACGCAGTATTTT	CSAWALGGRTDTQYF
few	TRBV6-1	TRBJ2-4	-	TGTGCCAGCAGTGAACTGGTGACAGCACTAGCCAAAAACATTCAGTACTTC	CASSELVTALAKNIQYF
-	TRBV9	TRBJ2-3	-	TGTGCCAGCAGCATAGGACAGCCCACAGATACGCAGTATTTT	CASSIGQPTDTQYF
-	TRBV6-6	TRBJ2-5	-	TGTGCCAGCAGCCCCGCGGAGACCCAGTACTTC	CASSPAETQYF
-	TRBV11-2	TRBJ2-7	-	TGTGCCAGCAGAGAGCGGGCGGAGGGGTTCTACGAGCAGTACTTC	CASRERAEGFYEQYF
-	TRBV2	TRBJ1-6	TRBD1	TGTGCCAGCAGTGAATTAGGGACAGGAAATTCACCCCTCCACTTT	CASSELGTGNSPLHF
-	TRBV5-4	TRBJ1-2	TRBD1	TGTGCCAGCAGCTTCGAGGGGGCAGCTTTTGTAGGGGGCTACACCTTC	CASSFEGAAFVGGYTF
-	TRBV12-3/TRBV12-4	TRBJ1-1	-	TGTGCCAGCCGAGGGGGGGCGGACACTGAAGCTTTCTTT	CASRGGADTEAFF
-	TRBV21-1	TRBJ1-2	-	TGTGCCAGCAGCGTATACAGGACGGAGAACTATGGCTACACCTTC	CASSVYRTENYGYTF
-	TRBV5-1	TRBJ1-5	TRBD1	TGCGCCAGCAGCTGGACAGGTGGGGATCAGCCCCAGCATTTT	CASSWTGGDQPQHF
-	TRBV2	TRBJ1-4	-	TGTGCCAGCAGCACGGAGGGAGGGCGTGAAAAACTGTTTTTT	CASSTEGGREKLFF
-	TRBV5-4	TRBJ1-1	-	TGTGCCAGCAGCTCTTCACTCATGAACACTGAAGCTTTCTTT	CASSSSLMNTEAFF
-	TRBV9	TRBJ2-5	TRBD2	TGTGCCAGCAACTCTAATTGGGGGGGGCAAGAGACCCAGTACTTC	CASNSNWGGQETQYF
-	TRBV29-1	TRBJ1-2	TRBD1	TGCAGCGTTGAAAAGCTAGGGGGCGCCGACTATGGCTACACCTTC	CSVEKLGGADYGYTF
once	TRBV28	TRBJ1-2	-	TGTGCCAGCAGTTTAGGGGGGGGAGGAGGCTATGGCTACACCTTC	CASSLGGGGGYGYTF
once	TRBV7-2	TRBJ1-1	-	-	CASSLLFGAGDTEAFF
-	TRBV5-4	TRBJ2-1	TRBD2	TGTGCCAGCAGCTTAGCGGGGGACTACAATGAGCAGTTCTTC	CASSLAGDYNEQFF
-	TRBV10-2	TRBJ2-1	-	TGCGCCAGCAGCGCGACTCCTACCTACAATGAGCAGTTCTTC	CASSATPTYNEQFF
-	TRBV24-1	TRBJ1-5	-	TGTGCCACCAGTGAGGACACATATAGCAATCAGCCCCAGCATTTT	CATSEDTYSNQPQHF
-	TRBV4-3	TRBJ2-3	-	TGCGCCAGGGGACGGGAAGGGAGGTCAGATACGCAGTATTTT	CARGREGRSDTQYF
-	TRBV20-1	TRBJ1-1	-	TGCAGTGCAAGTATGGACAGGAACACTGAAGCTTTCTTT	CSASMDRNTEAFF
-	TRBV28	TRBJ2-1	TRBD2	TGTGCCAGCAGTCTCAGCGGGGGGGTATACAATGAGCAGTTCTTC	CASSLSGGVYNEQFF
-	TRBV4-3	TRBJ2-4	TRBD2	TGCGCCAGCAGCCAAGGACTAGCGGAAAACATTCAGTACTTC	CASSQGLAENIQYF
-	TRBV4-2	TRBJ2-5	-	TGTGCCAGCAGCCAAGCTAAGACTCCGGAGACCCAGTACTTC	CASSQAKTPETQYF
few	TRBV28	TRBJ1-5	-	TGTGCCAGCAGGCGGACAGTCGGCGGAAGTCAGCCCCAGCATTTT	CASRRTVGGSQPQHF
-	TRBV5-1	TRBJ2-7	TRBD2	TGCGCCAGCAGCATGGGACTAGCGGGGGTCTACGAGCAGTACTTC	CASSMGLAGVYEQYF
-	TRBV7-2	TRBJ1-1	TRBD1	TGTGCCAGCAGCCCAGGGGGCGGTGATGAAGCTTTCTTT	CASSPGGGDEAFF
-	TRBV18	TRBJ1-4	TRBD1	TGTGCCAGCTCACCACCGGGACAGAGCTATGAAAAACTGTTTTTT	CASSPPGQSYEKLFF
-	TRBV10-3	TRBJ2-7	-	TGTGCCATCAGCGGACAGAGAAACTACGAGCAGTACTTC	CAISGQRNYEQYF
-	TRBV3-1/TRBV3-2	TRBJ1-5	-	TGTGCCAGCAGCCCCGGACTTTCTCAGCCCCAGCATTTT	CASSPGLSQPQHF
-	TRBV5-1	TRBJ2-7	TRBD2	TGCGCCAGCAGCTTTGTAGCGGGGGCGTCCTACGAGCAGTACTTC	CASSFVAGASYEQYF
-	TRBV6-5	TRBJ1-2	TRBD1	TGTGCCAGCAGGAGACAGGGTTCGGGCTTGGGCTACACCTTC	CASRRQGSGLGYTF